The 11 T cell receptor beta chains below all came from one sample that was sequenced in a study of blood T cell repertoires in COVID-19 (dated by TCRdb to 2018 to 2021). The method was the immunoSEQ multiplex PCR assay. TCRdb carries this immuneACCESS record with in-frame sequences only. Its versions omit some clonotypes, under half of them owing to an unresolved V gene in the studies checked, with the rest unexplained. The sample table lists 40,000 or so clones, 90% of them with a count of one. Together, the top ten hold approximately 3% of the sample. Sequenced sample: peripheral blood. These receptors originate from a man in his fifties with active COVID-19.

This clone was seen a single time. The rearrangement uses TRBV2 and TRBJ2-5; TRBD1 is a possible D gene (6 bases). The V end lost 0 bases, the J end lost 5 bases, and 13 bases lay between the germline ends. CDR1 is SNHLY and CDR2 is FYNNEI in the germline V gene. This CDR3 comprises 15 residues. The DNA for the CDR3 is TGTGCCAGCAGTGAAGCGCTCAGGGGCCCCGAGACCCAGTACTTC. As protein: CASSEALRGPETQYF.

The gene calls are TRBV18 and TRBJ1-2; 10 nucleotides align to TRBD1. V trimming: 1 base; J trimming: 4 bases; junction bases outside the gene matches: 6. CDR3 length: 16 amino acids. Germline V gene sequence: CDR1 KGHSH, CDR2 LQKENI. The CDR3 is CASSPLRDRGVYGYTF. The CDR3 region has the DNA TGTGCCAGCTCACCACTTCGGGACAGGGGAGTCTATGGCTACACCTTC. Complete variable domain (other parts from reference TRBV18 and TRBJ1-2): NAGVMQNPRHLVRRRGQEARLRCSPMKGHSHVYWYRQLPEEGLKFMVYLQKENIIDESGMPKERFSAEFPKEGPSILRIQQVVRGDSAAYFCASSPLRDRGVYGYTFGSGTRLTVV.

The gene calls are TRBV20-1 and TRBJ1-1, with TRBD1 as a possible D gene (5 bases). Germline V CDR1 and CDR2: DFQATT, SNEGSKA (reference sequence). The CDR3 extends over 15 amino acids. The V end was cut by 3 bases, the J end by 2 bases, with 16 bases between. The CDR3 region is CSASVLGRVNTEAFF. The CDR3 DNA reads as TGCAGTGCTAGTGTTTTGGGCAGGGTAAACACTGAAGCTTTCTTT.

The V call is TRBV28, the J call TRBJ1-1; 7 bases line up with TRBD1. Losses at the gene ends were 7 bases for V and 7 bases for J; bases not matched to a gene: 9. Germline V lookup: CDR1 MDHEN, CDR2 SYDVKM. CDR3 size: 13 residues. CDR3 sequence reads: CASIHKGALEAFF. DNA of the CDR3: TGTGCCAGCATTCATAAGGGGGCCCTTGAAGCTTTCTTT.

The chain uses TRBV3-1 (or the pseudogene TRBV3-2) and TRBJ2-7, with no clear D. CDR1 LGHDT and CDR2 YNNKEL come from the germline V gene (reference sequence). V lost 3 bases, J lost 4 bases, and 7 bases lay in between. The CDR3 runs to 12 residues. The CDR3 DNA follows: TGTGCCAGCAGCCACGACTCGTACGAGCAGTACTTC. Translation: CASSHDSYEQYF.

The chain couples TRBV28 to TRBJ1-5; TRBD1 matches 8 bases. Germline lookup yields CDR1 MDHEN and CDR2 SYDVKM. J lost 1 base, V lost 6 bases, and 5 bases had no gene match. The CDR3 loop spans 15 amino acids. The DNA for the CDR3 is TGTGCCAGCAGACCAGGGGGCCGGAGCAATCAGCCCCAGCATTTT. This encodes CASRPGGRSNQPQHF.

This chain uses TRBV27 with TRBJ1-1, with 7 nucleotides matching TRBD1. This CDR3 has 15 residues. Trimming at V came to 5 bases and at J to 0 bases, leaving 6 bases not matched to a gene. Per germline, CDR1 MNHEY and CDR2 SMNVEV (reference sequence). The CDR3 DNA follows: TGTGCCAGCAGTACAGGGGCAGTTATGAACACTGAAGCTTTCTTT. Translated, it gives CASSTGAVMNTEAFF.

The chain has TRBV19 and TRBJ2-2; 10 bases match TRBD2. The V and J ends lost 6 bases and 7 bases, in that order; junction bases with no gene match: 5. The germline V gene encodes CDR1 LNHDA and CDR2 SQIVND (reference sequence). The CDR3 consists of 14 residues. CDR3 DNA: TGTGCCAGTAGGAGCGGGGGGGCGGTCGGGGAGCTGTTTTTT. Its translation is CASRSGGAVGELFF.

The chain recombines TRBV4-2 with TRBJ2-7; 12 positions match TRBD1. The CDR3 totals 14 residues. The junction had 5 bases not matched to a gene; V was cut back by 6 bases and J by 5 bases. Looked up from germline, CDR1 is LGHNA and CDR2 is YNFKEQ. The CDR3 DNA reads TGTGCCAGCAGTTTAGGGACAGGGGGCAACGAGCAGTACTTC. This codes for CASSLGTGGNEQYF.

This rearrangement joins TRBV6-5 to TRBJ1-2; the D gene is possibly TRBD1 (6 bases). Germline lookup yields CDR1 MNHEY and CDR2 SVGAGI. This CDR3 has 13 amino acids. Trimming took off 5 bases at V and 4 bases at J, with 11 bases between the two ends. The CDR3 DNA follows: TGTGCCAGCAGTCCGTCACAGGGCTATGGCTACACCTTC. This translates into CASSPSQGYGYTF.

The chain joins TRBV11-2 to TRBJ2-6; perhaps TRBD1 as D (5 bases). The CDR3 has 18 residues. Germline lookup yields CDR1 SGHAT and CDR2 FQNNGV. V was shortened by 1 base and J by 4 bases, with 17 bases between the two germline ends. The chain's CDR3 is CASSLGRDPNRGANVLTF. The DNA for the CDR3 is TGTGCCAGCAGCTTAGGCAGGGATCCCAATAGGGGGGCCAACGTCCTGACTTTC.